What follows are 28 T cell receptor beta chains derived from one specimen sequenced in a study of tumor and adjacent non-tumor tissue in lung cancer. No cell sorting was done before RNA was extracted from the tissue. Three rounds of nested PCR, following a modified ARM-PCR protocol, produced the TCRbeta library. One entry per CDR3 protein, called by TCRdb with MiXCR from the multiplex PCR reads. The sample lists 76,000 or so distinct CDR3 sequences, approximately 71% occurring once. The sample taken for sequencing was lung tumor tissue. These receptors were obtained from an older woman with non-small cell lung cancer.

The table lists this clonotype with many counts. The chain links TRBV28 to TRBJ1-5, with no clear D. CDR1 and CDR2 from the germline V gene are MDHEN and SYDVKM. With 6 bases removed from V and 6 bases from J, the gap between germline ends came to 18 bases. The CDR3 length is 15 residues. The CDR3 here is CASSESHAYAQPQHF. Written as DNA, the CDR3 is TGTGCCAGCAGCGAATCCCACGCCTATGCTCAGCCCCAGCATTTT.

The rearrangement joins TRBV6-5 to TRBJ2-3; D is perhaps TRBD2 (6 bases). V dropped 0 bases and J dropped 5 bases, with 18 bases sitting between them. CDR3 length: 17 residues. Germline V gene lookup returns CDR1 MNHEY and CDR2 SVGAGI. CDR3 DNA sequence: TGTGCCAGCAGTTACTCTGCAGGGACTCACTACCGAGATACGCAGTATTTT. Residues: CASSYSAGTHYRDTQYF.

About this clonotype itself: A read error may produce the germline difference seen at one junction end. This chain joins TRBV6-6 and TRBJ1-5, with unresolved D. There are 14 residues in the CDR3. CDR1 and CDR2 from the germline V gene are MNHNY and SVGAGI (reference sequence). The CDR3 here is CASSHTDSNQLQHF. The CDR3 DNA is TGTGCCAGCAGTCACACGGATAGCAATCAGCTCCAGCATTTT.

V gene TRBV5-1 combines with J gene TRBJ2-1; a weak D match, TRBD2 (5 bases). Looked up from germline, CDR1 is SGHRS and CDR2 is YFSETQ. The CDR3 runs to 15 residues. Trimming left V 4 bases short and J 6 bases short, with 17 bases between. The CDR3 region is CASSRHSGFSNEQFF. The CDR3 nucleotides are TGCGCCAGCAGCCGACACTCGGGATTTAGCAATGAGCAGTTCTTC.

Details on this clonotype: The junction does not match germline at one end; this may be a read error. The CDR3 region has the DNA TGCGCCAGCACTCTGGACAGGCACAATCAGGCCCAGCATTTT. It is translated as CASTLDRHNQAQHF. This sequence joins TRBV5-1 and TRBJ1-5; 7 bases are a match to TRBD1. The CDR3 has 14 amino acids. The germline gives CDR1 SGHRS, CDR2 YFSETQ.

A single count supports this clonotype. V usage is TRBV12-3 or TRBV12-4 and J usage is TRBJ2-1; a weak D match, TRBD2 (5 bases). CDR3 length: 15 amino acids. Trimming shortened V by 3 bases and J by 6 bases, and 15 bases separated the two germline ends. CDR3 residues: CASSFAGPSFNEQFF. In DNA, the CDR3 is TGTGCCAGCAGTTTCGCCGGGCCTAGCTTCAATGAGCAGTTCTTC.

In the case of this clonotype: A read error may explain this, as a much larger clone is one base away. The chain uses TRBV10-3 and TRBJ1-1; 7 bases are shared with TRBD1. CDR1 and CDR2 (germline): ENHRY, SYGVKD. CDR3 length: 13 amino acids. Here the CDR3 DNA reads TGTGTCATCAGTCAAGGACAGGACACTGAAGCTTTCTTT. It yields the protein CVISQGQDTEAFF.

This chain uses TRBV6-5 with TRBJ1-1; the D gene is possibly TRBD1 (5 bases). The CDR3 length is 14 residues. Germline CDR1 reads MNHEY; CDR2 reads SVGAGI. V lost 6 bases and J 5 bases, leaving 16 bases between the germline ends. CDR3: CASREAGQTTEAFF. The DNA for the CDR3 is TGTGCCAGCAGAGAAGCAGGGCAAACGACTGAAGCTTTCTTT.

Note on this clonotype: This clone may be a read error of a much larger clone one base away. This chain's CDR3 is CATSDPYRGRDGEQFF. DNA for the CDR3: TGTGCCACCAGTGACCCTTATAGAGGGAGAGACGGTGAGCAGTTCTTC. The chain links TRBV24-1 to TRBJ2-1; possibly TRBD2 for D (5 bases). The CDR3 runs to 16 residues. V was pared by 4 bases and J by 9 bases, with 21 bases between. Germline CDR1 and CDR2: KGHDR and SFDVKD.

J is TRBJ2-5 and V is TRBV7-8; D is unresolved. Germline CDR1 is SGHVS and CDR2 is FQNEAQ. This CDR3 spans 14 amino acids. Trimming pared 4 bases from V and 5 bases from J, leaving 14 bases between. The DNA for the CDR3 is TGTGCCAGCAGCTCTATCAGACCCAATGAGACCCAGTACTTC. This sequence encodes CASSSIRPNETQYF.

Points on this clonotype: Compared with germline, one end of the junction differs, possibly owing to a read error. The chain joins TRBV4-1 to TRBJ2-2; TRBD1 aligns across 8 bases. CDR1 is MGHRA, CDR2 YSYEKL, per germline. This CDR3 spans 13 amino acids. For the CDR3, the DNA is TGCGCGACTGGGACAGGTCGAACCGGGGAGCAGTTTTTT. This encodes CATGTGRTGEQFF.

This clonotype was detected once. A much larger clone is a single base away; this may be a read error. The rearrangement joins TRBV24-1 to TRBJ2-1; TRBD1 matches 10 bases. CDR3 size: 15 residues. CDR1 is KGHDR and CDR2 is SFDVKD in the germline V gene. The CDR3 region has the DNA TGTGTCACCAGTGACGACAGGGGGCTTAGGAATGAGCAGTTCTTC. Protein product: CVTSDDRGLRNEQFF.

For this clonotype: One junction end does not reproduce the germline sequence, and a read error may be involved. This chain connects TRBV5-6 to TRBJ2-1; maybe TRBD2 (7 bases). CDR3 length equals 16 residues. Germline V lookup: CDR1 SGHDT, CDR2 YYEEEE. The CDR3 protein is CASSLYREWDYNERFF. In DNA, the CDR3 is TGTGCGAGCAGCTTATACAGGGAGTGGGACTACAATGAGCGGTTCTTC.

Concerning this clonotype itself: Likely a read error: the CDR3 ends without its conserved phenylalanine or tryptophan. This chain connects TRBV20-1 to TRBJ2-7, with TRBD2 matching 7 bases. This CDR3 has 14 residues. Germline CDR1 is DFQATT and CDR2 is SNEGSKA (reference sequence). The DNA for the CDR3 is TGCAGTGCGGATGGGGGGGTCGGCCTCTACGGGCAGTACTCC. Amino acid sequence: CSADGGVGLYGQYS.

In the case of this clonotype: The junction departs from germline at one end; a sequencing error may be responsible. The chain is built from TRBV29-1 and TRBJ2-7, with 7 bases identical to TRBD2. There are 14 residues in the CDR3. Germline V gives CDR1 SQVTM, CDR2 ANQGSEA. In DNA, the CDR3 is TGCAGCGTTGATTTGGGGGAGGGCTTATACAAGCAATACTTC. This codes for CSVDLGEGLYKQYF.

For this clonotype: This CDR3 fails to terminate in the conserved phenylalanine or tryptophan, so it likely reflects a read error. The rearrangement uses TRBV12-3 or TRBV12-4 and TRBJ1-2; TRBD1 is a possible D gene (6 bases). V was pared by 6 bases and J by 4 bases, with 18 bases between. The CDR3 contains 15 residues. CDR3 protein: CASRYNREVFYGYTL. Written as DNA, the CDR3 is TGTGCCAGCAGATATAACAGGGAGGTATTCTATGGCTACACCCTC.

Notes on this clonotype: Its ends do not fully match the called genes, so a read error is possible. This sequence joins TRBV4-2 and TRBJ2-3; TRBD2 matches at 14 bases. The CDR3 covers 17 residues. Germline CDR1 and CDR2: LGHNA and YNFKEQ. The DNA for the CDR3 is TGTGCCAGCAGCCAAAATGGGACTAGCGGGAGTGTGGATACACAGTATTTT. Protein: CASSQNGTSGSVDTQYF.

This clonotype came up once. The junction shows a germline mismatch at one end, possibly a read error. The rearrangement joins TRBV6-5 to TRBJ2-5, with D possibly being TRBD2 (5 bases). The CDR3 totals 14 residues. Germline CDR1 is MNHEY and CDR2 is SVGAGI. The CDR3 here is CASTSVTNEETQNF. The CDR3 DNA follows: TGTGCCAGCACCTCCGTGACTAACGAAGAGACCCAGAACTTC.

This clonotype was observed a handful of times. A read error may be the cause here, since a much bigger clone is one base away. CDR3 DNA: TGTGCCTCCGTAGCGGGAGTTGGAGATACGCAGTATTTT. This gives the protein CASVAGVGDTQYF. J is TRBJ2-3 and V is TRBV10-3; 9 bases are shared with TRBD2. The junction had 8 bases not matched to a gene; V was cut back by 11 bases and J by 5 bases. The CDR3 sequence is 13 residues long. The V gene's germline CDR1 is ENHRY and CDR2 SYGVKD.

The CDR3, as DNA: TGTGCCGACAGCTTTTGGGCATTAGATTACGAGCAGTACTTC. This encodes CADSFWALDYEQYF. V and J are TRBV5-6 and TRBJ2-7, with D maybe TRBD1 (5 bases). V dropped 10 bases and J dropped 4 bases, with 21 bases sitting between them. Germline lookup yields CDR1 SGHDT and CDR2 YYEEEE. The CDR3 is made up of 14 amino acids.

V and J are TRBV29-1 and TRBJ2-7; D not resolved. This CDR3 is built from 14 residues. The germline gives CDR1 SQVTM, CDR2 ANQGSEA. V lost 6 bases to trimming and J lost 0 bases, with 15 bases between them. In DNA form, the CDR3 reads TGCAGCGTGACCACTCTGCATAGCTCCTACGAGCAGTACTTC. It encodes CSVTTLHSSYEQYF.

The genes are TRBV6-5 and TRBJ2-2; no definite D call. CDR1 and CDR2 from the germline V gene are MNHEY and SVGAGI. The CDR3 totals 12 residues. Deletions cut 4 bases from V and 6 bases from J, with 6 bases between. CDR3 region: CASSLGSGELFF. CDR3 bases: TGTGCCAGCAGTTTGGGATCCGGGGAGCTGTTTTTT.

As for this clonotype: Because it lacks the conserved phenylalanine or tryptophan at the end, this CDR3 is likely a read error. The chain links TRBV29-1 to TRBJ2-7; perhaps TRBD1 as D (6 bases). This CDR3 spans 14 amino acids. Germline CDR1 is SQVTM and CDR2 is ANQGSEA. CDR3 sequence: CSVVVGALGDEQYI. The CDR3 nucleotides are TGCAGTGTTGTGGTGGGGGCTTTGGGAGACGAGCAGTACATC.

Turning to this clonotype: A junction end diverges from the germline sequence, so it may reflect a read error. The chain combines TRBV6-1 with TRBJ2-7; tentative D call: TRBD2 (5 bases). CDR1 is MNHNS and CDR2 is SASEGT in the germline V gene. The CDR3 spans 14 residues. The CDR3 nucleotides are TGTGCCAGCATTGCGGGTAGAGGGCCTTATGAGCGGTACTTC. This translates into CASIAGRGPYERYF.

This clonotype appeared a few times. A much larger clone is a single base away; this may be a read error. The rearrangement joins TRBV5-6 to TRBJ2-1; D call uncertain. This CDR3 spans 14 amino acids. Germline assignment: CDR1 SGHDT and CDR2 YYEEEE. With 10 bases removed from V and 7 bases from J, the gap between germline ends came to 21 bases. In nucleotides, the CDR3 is TGTGCCGCCCGCCTCAAGGGTGTCCCGAATGAGCAGTTCTTC. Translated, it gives CAARLKGVPNEQFF.

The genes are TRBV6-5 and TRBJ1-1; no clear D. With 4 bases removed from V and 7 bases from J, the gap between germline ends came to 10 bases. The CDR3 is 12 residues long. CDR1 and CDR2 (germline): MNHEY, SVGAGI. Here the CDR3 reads CASSFLRVEAFF. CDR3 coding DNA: TGTGCCAGCAGTTTTTTAAGGGTTGAAGCTTTCTTT.

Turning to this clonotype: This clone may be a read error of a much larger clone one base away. The CDR3 DNA reads as TGTGCCAGCAGCCCTGGACACCGGACAGGCAACACCAATCAGCCCCAGCATTTT. Protein sequence: CASSPGHRTGNTNQPQHF. This sequence joins TRBV7-2 and TRBJ1-5; 7 bases agree with TRBD1. Germline CDR1 SGHTA, CDR2 FQGNSA. The CDR3 has 18 residues. With V trimmed by 5 bases and J by 3 bases, 16 bases remained unmatched.

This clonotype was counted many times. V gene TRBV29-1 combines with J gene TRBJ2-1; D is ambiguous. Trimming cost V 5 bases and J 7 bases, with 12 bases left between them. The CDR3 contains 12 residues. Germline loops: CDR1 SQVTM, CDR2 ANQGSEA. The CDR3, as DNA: TGCAGCGTTCCGTGGGAAGGAAATGAGCAGTTCTTC. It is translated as CSVPWEGNEQFF.